A single sample is the source of the 4 T cell receptor beta chains below, sequenced in a study of cytomegalovirus exposure and HLA in healthy donors. Both 60 Vbeta primers and 13 Jbeta primers went into the PCR. TCRdb's table, derived via immunoSEQ multiplex PCR, lists solely in-frame clones and lacks some. The repertoire holds roughly 99,000 clones, with 77% as singletons. Source material: PBMCs. These receptors all come from a male donor in good health and CMV-seronegative.

The chain carries TRBV7-8 and TRBJ2-7; TRBD1 matches 11 bases. The CDR3 runs to 15 residues. Germline assignment: CDR1 SGHVS and CDR2 FQNEAQ. The V and J ends lost 5 bases and 6 bases, in that order; junction bases with no gene match: 9. CDR3 loop: CASSPGGTGGTEQYF. In DNA, the CDR3 is TGTGCCAGCAGCCCCGGGGGGACAGGGGGAACCGAGCAGTACTTC.

The chain couples TRBV18 to TRBJ2-3; D remains ambiguous. This CDR3 region has 15 residues. Looked up from germline, CDR1 is KGHSH and CDR2 is LQKENI. V lost 3 bases to trimming and J lost 0 bases, with 10 bases between them. The CDR3 is CASSPYSPSTDTQYF. For the CDR3, the DNA is TGTGCCAGCTCACCGTACAGTCCTAGCACAGATACGCAGTATTTT.

V gene TRBV2 combines with J gene TRBJ2-3; 10 bases map to TRBD2. The CDR3 length is 15 residues. Looked up from germline, CDR1 is SNHLY and CDR2 is FYNNEI. Losses at the gene ends were 4 bases for V and 4 bases for J; bases not matched to a gene: 5. The CDR3 sequence is CASSVGLARADTQYF. As DNA, the CDR3 is TGTGCCAGCAGTGTGGGACTAGCGAGAGCAGATACGCAGTATTTT.

The chain uses TRBV7-9 and TRBJ1-5; 9 bases are a match to TRBD1. There are 14 residues in the CDR3. J gave up 6 bases and V 4 bases, and 4 bases lay outside the gene matches. Germline V lookup: CDR1 SEHNR, CDR2 FQNEAQ (reference sequence). The DNA of the CDR3 is TGTGCCAGCAGCTCAACGGACAGGGGTCAGCCCCAGCATTTT. Protein sequence: CASSSTDRGQPQHF.